The sequence of this TCR beta chain was determined in a study of radiation and T cells in renal cell carcinoma. This sample's time point: blood 4 weeks post-SBRT, at nephrectomy. The treatment denotes: 15 Gy SBRT to primary tumor, nephrectomy 4 weeks later. This clone was detected only a few times. Measured with immunoSEQ multiplex PCR; TCRdb has only the in-frame clones, and not every one. Of under 100,000 clones detected, about 79% appear once; the ten largest clones hold roughly 7.6%. Germline V gene sequence: CDR1 SNHLY, CDR2 FYNNEI. Trimming pared 6 bases from V and 5 bases from J, leaving 10 bases between. The CDR3 is 12 amino acids.

This TCR was recovered from a man aged 60-69 years with renal cell carcinoma. Source: blood, taken from a patient whose treatment included radiotherapy and nephrectomy. The V gene is TRBV2, the J gene TRBJ1-1; D might be TRBD1 (6 bases). DNA of the CDR3: TGTGCCAGCAGACAGGGCGAAACTGAAGCTTTCTTT. It specifies CASRQGETEAFF. The full variable domain, with the rest looked up from reference TRBV2 and TRBJ1-1, is EPEVTQTPSHQVTQMGQEVILRCVPISNHLYFYWYRQILGQKVEFLVSFYNNEISEKSEIFDDQFSVERPDGSNFTLKIRSTKLEDSAMYFCASRQGETEAFFGQGTRLTVV.